The 13 T cell receptor beta chains in this list originate from one sample, sequenced in a study of CD8 T cells in ankylosing spondylitis. TCRdb redid the calling of the 5' RACE reads with MiXCR, one entry per CDR3 protein. The sample lists under 170,000 distinct CDR3 sequences; 40% to 50% were seen once. Sequences were obtained from synovial fluid, either unsorted or a sorted T cell fraction (not recorded which). The source is a male donor with ankylosing spondylitis.

For this clonotype: One end of the junction fails to match germline, which may point to a read error. The chain combines TRBV6-1 with TRBJ2-7, with 9 bases matching TRBD2. The CDR3 has 15 residues. CDR1 is MNHNS and CDR2 is SASEGT in the germline V gene. The DNA for the CDR3 is TGTGCCAGCAGTGAGGCTAGCGGGGTCCCCTCGCTTCGTCGCTTC. Translating gives CASSEASGVPSLRRF.

The chain couples TRBV12-3 or TRBV12-4 to TRBJ1-2, with TRBD1 as a possible D gene (5 bases). V was cut by 2 bases and J by 5 bases, with 9 bases left in between. This CDR3 spans 13 amino acids. CDR3 bases: TGTGCCAGCAGTTTACCAGGGTGGTATGGCTACACCTTC. This translates into CASSLPGWYGYTF.

V gene TRBV4-1 combines with J gene TRBJ1-1; D perhaps matches TRBD1 (5 bases). Between the trimmed V and J ends, which lost 0 bases and 11 bases, there was a span of 16 bases. Germline-derived CDR1 and CDR2 are MGHRA and YSYEKL. This CDR3 spans 14 amino acids. The CDR3 spells CASSQEVGAAGAFF. In nucleotides, the CDR3 is TGCGCCAGCAGCCAAGAAGTTGGGGCGGCAGGCGCTTTCTTT.

This clonotype showed up just a few times. The J gene is TRBJ2-1, the V gene TRBV4-1; no reliable D call. Per the germline V gene, CDR1 is MGHRA and CDR2 is YSYEKL. The CDR3 loop spans 17 amino acids. The V end lost 2 bases, the J end lost 0 bases, and 14 bases lay between the germline ends. The CDR3 sequence is CASSQSPAVYSYNEQFF. The CDR3 DNA reads TGCGCCAGCAGCCAAAGCCCCGCAGTCTACTCCTACAATGAGCAGTTCTTC.

This chain connects TRBV11-1 to TRBJ2-2; 9 nucleotides agree with TRBD2. V lost 5 bases to trimming and J lost 4 bases; unmatched junction nucleotides: 11. In germline, CDR1 is SGHAT, CDR2 FQDESV (reference sequence). The CDR3 sequence is 17 residues long. CDR3 bases: TGTGCCAGCAGCAGGCGGGGGGGGACACAATCCACCGGGGAGCTGTTTTTT. This sequence encodes CASSRRGGTQSTGELFF.

The chain has TRBV4-1 and TRBJ1-6, with D hard to call. V lost 0 bases, J lost 4 bases, and 10 bases lay in between. The germline CDR1 and CDR2 sequences are MGHRA and YSYEKL. The CDR3 is made up of 16 amino acids. CDR3 in DNA: TGCGCCAGCAGCCAAGAGGGCAGATCTTATAATTCACCCCTCCACTTT. Its translation: CASSQEGRSYNSPLHF.

The J gene is TRBJ2-2, the V gene TRBV6-1; 8 positions match TRBD1. Trimming at V came to 2 bases and at J to 6 bases, leaving 11 bases not matched to a gene. Per germline, CDR1 MNHNS and CDR2 SASEGT. The CDR3 sequence is 17 residues long. The CDR3: CASSEFKDRVVSGELFF. The DNA of the CDR3 is TGTGCCAGCAGTGAATTTAAGGACAGGGTTGTTTCCGGGGAGCTGTTTTTT.

This clonotype was observed a handful of times. CDR3 nucleotides: TGCGCCAGCAGCCAAGAGGTAAAAGGATGGGGATATGATTCCTACAATGAGCAGTTCTTC. This gives the protein CASSQEVKGWGYDSYNEQFF. V usage is TRBV4-1 and J usage is TRBJ2-1, with D unresolved. V shed 0 bases and J shed 1 base, with 22 bases lying between them. Germline V gene data show CDR1 as MGHRA and CDR2 as YSYEKL. This CDR3 comprises 20 residues.

This clonotype turned up a few times. The rearrangement joins TRBV12-3 or TRBV12-4 to TRBJ1-6, with a possible D match to TRBD1 (6 bases). V was pared by 7 bases and J by 6 bases, with 22 bases between. This CDR3 has 17 amino acids. The CDR3 here is CASTLAGWQGLNSPLHF. The CDR3 nucleotides are TGTGCCAGCACTTTGGCGGGGTGGCAGGGGCTTAATTCACCCCTCCACTTT.

In this sample, this clonotype turned up a few times. CDR3 DNA: TGTGCCAGCAGTTTAGTTATAGCGTTGGCTGAAGCTTTCTTT. As protein: CASSLVIALAEAFF. The chain links TRBV12-3 or TRBV12-4 to TRBJ1-1; D unresolved. The CDR3 consists of 14 residues. The germline V and J ends were trimmed by 1 base and 6 bases, with 12 bases remaining between them.

In this sample, this clonotype turned up many times. J is TRBJ2-7 and V is TRBV7-9; the match to TRBD2 covers 9 bases. The CDR3 extends over 14 amino acids. Germline assignment: CDR1 SEHNR and CDR2 FQNEAQ (reference sequence). The junction had 9 bases not matched to a gene; V was cut back by 6 bases and J by 6 bases. CDR3 sequence: CASRAGGEASEQYF. The CDR3 DNA is TGTGCCAGCAGGGCGGGGGGGGAGGCCTCCGAGCAGTACTTC.

The chain recombines TRBV18 with TRBJ2-6; D gene uncertain. The CDR3 extends over 14 amino acids. Germline CDR1 and CDR2: KGHSH and LQKENI. V dropped 2 bases and J dropped 2 bases, with 4 bases sitting between them. CDR3 DNA sequence: TGTGCCAGCTCACCAAACGCTGGGGCCAACGTCCTGACTTTC. This gives the protein CASSPNAGANVLTF.

The rearrangement uses TRBV20-1 and TRBJ2-6; D is possibly TRBD2 (6 bases). V lost 6 bases and J lost 0, with 24 bases in between. The germline V gene has CDR1 DFQATT and CDR2 SNEGSKA (reference sequence). The length of the CDR3 is 19 residues. The CDR3 loop reads CSAAGLPSVAPSGANVLTF. CDR3 bases: TGCAGTGCAGCAGGGCTTCCTAGCGTTGCACCCTCTGGGGCCAACGTCCTGACTTTC.